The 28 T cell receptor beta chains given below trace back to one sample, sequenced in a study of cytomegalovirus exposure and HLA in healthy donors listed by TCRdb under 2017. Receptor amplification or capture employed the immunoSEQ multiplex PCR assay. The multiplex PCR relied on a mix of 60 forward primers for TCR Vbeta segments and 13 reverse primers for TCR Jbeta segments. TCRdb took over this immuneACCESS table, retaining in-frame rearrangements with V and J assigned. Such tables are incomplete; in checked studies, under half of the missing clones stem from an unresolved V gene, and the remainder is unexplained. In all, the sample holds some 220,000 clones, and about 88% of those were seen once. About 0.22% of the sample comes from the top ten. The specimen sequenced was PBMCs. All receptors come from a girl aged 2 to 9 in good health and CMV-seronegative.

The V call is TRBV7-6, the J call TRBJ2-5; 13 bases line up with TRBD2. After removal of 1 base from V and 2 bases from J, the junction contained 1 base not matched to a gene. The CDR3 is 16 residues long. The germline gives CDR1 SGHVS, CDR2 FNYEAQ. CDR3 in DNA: TGTGCCAGCAGCTTAGGGACTAGCGGGAGTCAAGAGACCCAGTACTTC. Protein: CASSLGTSGSQETQYF.

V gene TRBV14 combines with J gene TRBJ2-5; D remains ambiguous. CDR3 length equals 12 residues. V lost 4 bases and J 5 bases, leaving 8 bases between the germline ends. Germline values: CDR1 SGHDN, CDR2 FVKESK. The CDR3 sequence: CASSLAWETQYF. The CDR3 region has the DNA TGTGCCAGCAGCCTAGCCTGGGAGACCCAGTACTTC.

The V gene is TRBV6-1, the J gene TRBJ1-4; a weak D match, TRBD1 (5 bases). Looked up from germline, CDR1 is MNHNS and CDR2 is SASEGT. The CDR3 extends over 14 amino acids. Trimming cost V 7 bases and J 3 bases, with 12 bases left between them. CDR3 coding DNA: TGTGCCAGCATGCAGGGCAGGGCTAATGAAAAACTGTTTTTT. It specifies CASMQGRANEKLFF.

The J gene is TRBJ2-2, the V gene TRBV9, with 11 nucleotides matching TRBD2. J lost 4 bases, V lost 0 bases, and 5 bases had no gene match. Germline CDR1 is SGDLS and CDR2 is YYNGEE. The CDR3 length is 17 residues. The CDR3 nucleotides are TGTGCCAGCAGCGTAGGGCTAGCGGGGGGATCCACCGGGGAGCTGTTTTTT. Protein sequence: CASSVGLAGGSTGELFF. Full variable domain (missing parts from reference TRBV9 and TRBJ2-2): DSGVTQTPKHLITATGQRVTLRCSPRSGDLSVYWYQQSLDQGLQFLIQYYNGEERAKGNILERFSAQQFPDLHSELNLSSLELGDSALYFCASSVGLAGGSTGELFFGEGSRLTVL.

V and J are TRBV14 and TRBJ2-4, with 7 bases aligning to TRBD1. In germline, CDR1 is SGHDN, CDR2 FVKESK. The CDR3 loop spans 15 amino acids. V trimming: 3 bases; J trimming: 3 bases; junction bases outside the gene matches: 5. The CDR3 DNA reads TGTGCCAGCAGCCAGGGACAGTTCGACAAAAACATTCAGTACTTC. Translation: CASSQGQFDKNIQYF. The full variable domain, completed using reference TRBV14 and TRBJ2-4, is EAGVTQFPSHSVIEKGQTVTLRCDPISGHDNLYWYRRVMGKEIKFLLHFVKESKQDESGMPNNRFLAERTGGTYSTLKVQPAELEDSGVYFCASSQGQFDKNIQYFGAGTRLSVL.

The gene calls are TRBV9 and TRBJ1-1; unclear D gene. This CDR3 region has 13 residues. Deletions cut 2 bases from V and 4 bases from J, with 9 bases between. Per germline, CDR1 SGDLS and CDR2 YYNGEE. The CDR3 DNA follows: TGTGCCAGCAGCGTCAAGGCGGGCACTGAAGCTTTCTTT. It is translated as CASSVKAGTEAFF.

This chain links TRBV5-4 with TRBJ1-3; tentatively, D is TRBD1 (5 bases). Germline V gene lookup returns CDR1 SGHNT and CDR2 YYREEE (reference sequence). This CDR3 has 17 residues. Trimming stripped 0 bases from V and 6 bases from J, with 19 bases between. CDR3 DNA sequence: TGTGCCAGCAGCTTGGCCCCCACTACAAGAGGACAAAACACCATATATTTT. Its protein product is CASSLAPTTRGQNTIYF.

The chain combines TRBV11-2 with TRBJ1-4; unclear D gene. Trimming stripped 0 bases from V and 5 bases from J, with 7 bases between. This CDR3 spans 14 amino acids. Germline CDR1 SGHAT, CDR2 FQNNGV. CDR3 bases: TGTGCCAGCAGCTTAGAAGTGACAAATGAAAAACTGTTTTTT. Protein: CASSLEVTNEKLFF.

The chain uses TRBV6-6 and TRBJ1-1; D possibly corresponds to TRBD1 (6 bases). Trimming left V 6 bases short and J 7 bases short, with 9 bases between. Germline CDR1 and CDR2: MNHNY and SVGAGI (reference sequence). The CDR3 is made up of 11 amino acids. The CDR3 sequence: CASRWGLEAFF. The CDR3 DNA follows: TGTGCCAGCAGATGGGGGCTTGAAGCTTTCTTT.

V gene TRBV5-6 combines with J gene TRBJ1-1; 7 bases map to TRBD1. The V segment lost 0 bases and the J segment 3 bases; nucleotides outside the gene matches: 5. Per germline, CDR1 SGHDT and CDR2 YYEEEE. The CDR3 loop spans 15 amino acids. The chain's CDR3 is CASSLDGQGDTEAFF. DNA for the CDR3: TGTGCCAGCAGCTTGGACGGGCAGGGGGACACTGAAGCTTTCTTT.

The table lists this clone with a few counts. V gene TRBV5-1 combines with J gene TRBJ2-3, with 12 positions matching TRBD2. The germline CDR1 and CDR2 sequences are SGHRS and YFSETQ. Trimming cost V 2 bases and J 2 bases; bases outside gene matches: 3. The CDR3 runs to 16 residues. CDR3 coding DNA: TGCGCCAGCAGCTTCAGACTAGCGGGAGACACAGATACGCAGTATTTT. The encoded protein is CASSFRLAGDTDTQYF. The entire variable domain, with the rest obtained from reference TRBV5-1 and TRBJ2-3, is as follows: KAGVTQTPRYLIKTRGQQVTLSCSPISGHRSVSWYQQTPGQGLQFLFEYFSETQRNKGNFPGRFSGRQFSNSRSEMNVSTLELGDSALYLCASSFRLAGDTDTQYFGPGTRLTVL.

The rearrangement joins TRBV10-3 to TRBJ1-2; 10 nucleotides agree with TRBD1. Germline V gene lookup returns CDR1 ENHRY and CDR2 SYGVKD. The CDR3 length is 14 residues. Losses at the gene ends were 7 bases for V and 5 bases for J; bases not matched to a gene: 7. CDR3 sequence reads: CAITTDRGIYGYTF. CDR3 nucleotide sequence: TGTGCCATCACCACGGACAGGGGGATTTATGGCTACACCTTC.

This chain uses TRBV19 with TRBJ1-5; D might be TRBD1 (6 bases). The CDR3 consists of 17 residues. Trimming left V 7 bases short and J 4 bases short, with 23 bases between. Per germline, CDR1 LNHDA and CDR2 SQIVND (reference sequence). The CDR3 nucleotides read TGTGCCAGTATCGGTCCAGGACAGCATCACTCGAATCAGCCCCAGCATTTT. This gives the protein CASIGPGQHHSNQPQHF. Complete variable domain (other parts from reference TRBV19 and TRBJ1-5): DGGITQSPKYLFRKEGQNVTLSCEQNLNHDAMYWYRQDPGQGLRLIYYSQIVNDFQKGDIAEGYSVSREKKESFPLTVTSAQKNPTAFYLCASIGPGQHHSNQPQHFGDGTRLSIL.

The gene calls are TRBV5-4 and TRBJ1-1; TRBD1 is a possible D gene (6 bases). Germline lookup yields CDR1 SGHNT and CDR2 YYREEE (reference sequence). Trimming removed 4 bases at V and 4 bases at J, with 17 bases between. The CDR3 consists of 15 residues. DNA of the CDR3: TGTGCCAGCAGCCCCGACCGACAGGTGGTCACTGAAGCTTTCTTT. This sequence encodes CASSPDRQVVTEAFF.

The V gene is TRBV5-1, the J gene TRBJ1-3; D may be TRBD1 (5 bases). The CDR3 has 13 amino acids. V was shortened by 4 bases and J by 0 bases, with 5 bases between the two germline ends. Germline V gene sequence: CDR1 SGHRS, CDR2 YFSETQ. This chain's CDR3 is CASSDSSGNTIYF. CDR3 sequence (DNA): TGCGCCAGCAGCGACAGCTCTGGAAACACCATATATTTT.

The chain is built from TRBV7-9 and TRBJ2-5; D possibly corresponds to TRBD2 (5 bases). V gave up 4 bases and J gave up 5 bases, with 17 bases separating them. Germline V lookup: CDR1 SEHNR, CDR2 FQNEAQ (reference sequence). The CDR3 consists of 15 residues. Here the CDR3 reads CASSSQPLAGETQYF. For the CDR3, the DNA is TGTGCCAGCAGCTCCCAACCGCTAGCCGGGGAGACCCAGTACTTC.

CDR3 sequence reads: CASSMTGRSYEQYF. The CDR3 bases are TGTGCCAGCAGCATGACAGGGAGATCCTACGAGCAGTACTTC. The J gene is TRBJ2-7, the V gene TRBV9; 7 bases map to TRBD1. The length of the CDR3 is 14 residues. V was clipped by 4 bases and J by 1 base; unmatched bases: 5. Germline V lookup: CDR1 SGDLS, CDR2 YYNGEE.

CDR3 in DNA: TGTGCCAATCCAAACCACGAGCAGTACTTC. Translation: CANPNHEQYF. V and J are TRBV2 and TRBJ2-5; D remains ambiguous. TRBJ2-7 explains the end of the DNA better; the J call may be wrong. There are 10 residues in the CDR3. The germline gives CDR1 SNHLY, CDR2 FYNNEI.

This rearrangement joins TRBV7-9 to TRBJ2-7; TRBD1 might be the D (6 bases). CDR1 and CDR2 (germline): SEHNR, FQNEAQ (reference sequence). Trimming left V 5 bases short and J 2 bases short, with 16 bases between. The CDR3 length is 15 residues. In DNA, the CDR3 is TGTGCCAGCAGCCGGACAGTGTCTAGGACCTACGAGCAGTACTTC. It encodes CASSRTVSRTYEQYF. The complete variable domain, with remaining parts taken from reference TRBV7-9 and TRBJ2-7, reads DTGVSQNPRHKITKRGQNVTFRCDPISEHNRLYWYRQTLGQGPEFLTYFQNEAQLEKSRLLSDRFSAERPKGSFSTLEIQRTEQGDSAMYLCASSRTVSRTYEQYFGPGTRLTVT.

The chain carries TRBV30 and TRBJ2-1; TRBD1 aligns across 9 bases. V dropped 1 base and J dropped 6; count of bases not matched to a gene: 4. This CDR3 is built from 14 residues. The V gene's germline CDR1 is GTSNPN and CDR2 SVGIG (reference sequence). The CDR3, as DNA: TGTGCCTGGAGTGCGGGACAGGGAGGCAATGAGCAGTTCTTC. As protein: CAWSAGQGGNEQFF.

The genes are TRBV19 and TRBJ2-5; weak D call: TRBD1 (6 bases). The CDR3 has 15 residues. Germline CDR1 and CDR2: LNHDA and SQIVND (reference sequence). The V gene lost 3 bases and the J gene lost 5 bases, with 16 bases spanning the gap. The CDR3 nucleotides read TGTGCCAGTAGTATGGCCGGGACATTTACGGAGACCCAGTACTTC. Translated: CASSMAGTFTETQYF.

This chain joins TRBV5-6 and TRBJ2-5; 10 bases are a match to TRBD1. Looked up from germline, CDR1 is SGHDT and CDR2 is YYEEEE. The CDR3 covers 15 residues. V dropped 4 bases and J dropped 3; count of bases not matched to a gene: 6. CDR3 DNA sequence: TGTGCCAGCAGCCGACCCGGGACAGGGGAAGAGACCCAGTACTTC. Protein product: CASSRPGTGEETQYF.

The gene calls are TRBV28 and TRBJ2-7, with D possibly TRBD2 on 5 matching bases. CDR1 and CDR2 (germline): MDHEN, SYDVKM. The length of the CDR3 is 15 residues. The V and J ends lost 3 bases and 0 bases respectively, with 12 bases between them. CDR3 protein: CASSLSGRSSYEQYF. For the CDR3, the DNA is TGTGCCAGCAGTTTGAGCGGCCGAAGCTCCTACGAGCAGTACTTC.

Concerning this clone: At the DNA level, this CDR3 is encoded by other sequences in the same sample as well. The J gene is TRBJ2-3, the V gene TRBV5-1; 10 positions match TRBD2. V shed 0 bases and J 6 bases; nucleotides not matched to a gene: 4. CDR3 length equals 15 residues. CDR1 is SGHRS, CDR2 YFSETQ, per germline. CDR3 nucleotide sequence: TGCGCCAGCAGCTTGGCTAGCGGGGGCAGGGATACGCAGTATTTT. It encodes CASSLASGGRDTQYF.

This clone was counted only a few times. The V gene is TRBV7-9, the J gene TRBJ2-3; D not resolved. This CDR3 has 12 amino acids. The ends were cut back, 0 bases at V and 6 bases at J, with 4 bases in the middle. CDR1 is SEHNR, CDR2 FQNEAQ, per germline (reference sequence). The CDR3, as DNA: TGTGCCAGCAGCTTAGCGCGGGATACGCAGTATTTT. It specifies CASSLARDTQYF.

This CDR3 reads CASSWGGTETQYF. The DNA of the CDR3 is TGTGCCAGCAGCTGGGGGGGGACCGAGACCCAGTACTTC. J is TRBJ2-5 and V is TRBV5-8; 7 bases align to TRBD2. Germline trimming cut 3 bases from V and 5 bases from J; bases unmatched to any gene: 4. Germline values: CDR1 SGHTS, CDR2 YDEGEE. This CDR3 has 13 residues. The full variable domain, its missing parts supplied by reference TRBV5-8 and TRBJ2-5, is EAGVTQSPTHLIKTRGQQATLRCSPISGHTSVYWYQQALGLGLQFLLWYDEGEERNRGNFPPRFSGRQFPNYSSELNVNALELEDSALYLCASSWGGTETQYFGPGTRLLVL.

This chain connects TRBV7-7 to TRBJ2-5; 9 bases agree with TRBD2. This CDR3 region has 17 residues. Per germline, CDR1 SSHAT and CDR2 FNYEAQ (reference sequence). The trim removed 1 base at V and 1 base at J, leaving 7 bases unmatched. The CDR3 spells CASSLGRLAVLQETQYF. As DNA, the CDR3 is TGTGCCAGCAGCTTAGGTCGACTAGCGGTCCTCCAAGAGACCCAGTACTTC.

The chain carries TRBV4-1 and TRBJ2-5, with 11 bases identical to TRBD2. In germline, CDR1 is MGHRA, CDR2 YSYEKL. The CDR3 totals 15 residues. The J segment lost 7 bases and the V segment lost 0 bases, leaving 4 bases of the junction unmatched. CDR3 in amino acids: CASSQEGSGGGTQYF. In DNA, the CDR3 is TGCGCCAGCAGCCAAGAAGGTAGCGGGGGGGGGACCCAGTACTTC.